These 15 T cell receptor beta chains were all obtained from the same sample, sequenced in a study of OX40 agonist ivuxolimab in advanced cancers. Produced via immunoSEQ multiplex PCR; TCRdb's table is partial and in-frame only. Of 45,000 to 65,000 clones detected, 70% to 90% appear once; the ten largest clones hold around 10%. The sample here was CD4+ or CD8+ T cells sorted from blood, taken in a trial of the OX40 agonist ivuxolimab. Receptors originate from an adult with an advanced solid tumor such as melanoma, head and neck, liver or kidney cancer.

The chain is built from TRBV6-1 and TRBJ2-7; D unresolved. Germline V lookup: CDR1 MNHNS, CDR2 SASEGT. V was cut by 8 bases and J by 0 bases, with 5 bases left in between. This CDR3 is built from 11 residues. The DNA for the CDR3 is TGTGCCAGCGAGAGCTCCTACGAGCAGTACGTC. Residues: CASESSYEQYV.

This sequence joins TRBV6-1 and TRBJ1-5, with D unclear. The CDR3 is 15 amino acids. The V gene lost 11 bases and the J gene lost 2 bases, with 19 bases spanning the gap. Germline V gene sequence: CDR1 MNHNS, CDR2 SASEGT. The CDR3 sequence is CAAIKGLGGNQPQHF. The CDR3 DNA reads as TGTGCCGCTATTAAGGGTCTAGGAGGCAATCAGCCCCAGCATTTT.

The chain is built from TRBV5-5 and TRBJ1-1, with D possibly TRBD1 on 5 matching bases. V shed 1 base and J shed 1 base, with 11 bases lying between them. The CDR3 is 15 amino acids. Germline V CDR1 and CDR2: SGHKS, YYEKEE (reference sequence). The CDR3 loop is CASSLQGHPNTEAFF. The DNA of the CDR3 is TGTGCCAGCAGCTTGCAAGGACACCCGAACACTGAAGCTTTCTTT.

The chain links TRBV7-9 to TRBJ1-1; D may be TRBD1 (5 bases). The CDR3 extends over 14 amino acids. V was shortened by 3 bases and J by 5 bases, with 13 bases between the two germline ends. Germline values: CDR1 SEHNR, CDR2 FQNEAQ (reference sequence). The CDR3 nucleotides are TGTGCCAGCAGCTTTTTGGGGGGTCGGACTGAAGCTTTCTTT. As protein: CASSFLGGRTEAFF.

The J gene is TRBJ2-1, the V gene TRBV5-4; 8 nucleotides line up with TRBD2. The J segment lost 4 bases and the V segment lost 0 bases, leaving 3 bases of the junction unmatched. The germline CDR1 and CDR2 sequences are SGHNT and YYREEE (reference sequence). The CDR3 runs 15 residues. In DNA, the CDR3 is TGTGCCAGCAGCTTGGTGAGCGGGGGTTACAATGAGCAGTTCTTC. Translated: CASSLVSGGYNEQFF.

V usage is TRBV7-2 and J usage is TRBJ2-2; 8 bases line up with TRBD1. The germline V gene encodes CDR1 SGHTA and CDR2 FQGNSA. Trimming cost V 5 bases and J 3 bases; bases outside gene matches: 8. This CDR3 region has 16 residues. CDR3 sequence: CASSPRQGPDTGELFF. CDR3 sequence (DNA): TGTGCCAGCAGCCCGAGACAGGGGCCTGACACCGGGGAGCTGTTTTTT.

CDR3 region: CASSLGLYEQYF. The DNA of the CDR3 is TGTGCCAGCAGCTTAGGTCTATACGAGCAGTACTTC. This sequence joins TRBV11-2 and TRBJ2-7; no firm D call. In germline, CDR1 is SGHAT, CDR2 FQNNGV. Deletions cut 1 base from V and 4 bases from J, with 5 bases between. The CDR3 extends over 12 amino acids.

The CDR3 spells CASGDSYEQYF. The CDR3 DNA follows: TGTGCCAGTGGGGACAGCTACGAGCAGTACTTC. The chain combines TRBV14 with TRBJ2-7; 7 bases map to TRBD1. This CDR3 is built from 11 residues. Germline CDR1 SGHDN, CDR2 FVKESK. Germline trimming cut 9 bases from V and 3 bases from J; bases unmatched to any gene: 2.

V usage is TRBV5-3 and J usage is TRBJ2-5; the D gene is possibly TRBD2 (5 bases). TRBV5-3 is annotated as an ORF whose role is uncertain. The CDR3 contains 12 residues. The V end lost 3 bases, the J end lost 9 bases, and 12 bases lay between the germline ends. CDR3 DNA sequence: TGTGCCAGAAGCTGGGCGGAGAGGGCCCAGTACTTC. Encoded protein: CARSWAERAQYF.

This clone was recorded only once. The genes are TRBV28 and TRBJ2-3, with 8 bases aligning to TRBD2. Germline CDR1 reads MDHEN; CDR2 reads SYDVKM. The CDR3 runs 15 residues. Unmatched junction bases numbered 10, after V lost 6 bases and J lost 5 bases. For the CDR3, the DNA is TGTGCCAGCAGGAAACTAGCGGTGGTGGAAGATACGCAGTATTTT. Residues: CASRKLAVVEDTQYF.

This chain joins TRBV29-1 and TRBJ1-1; 7 bases match TRBD1. The V segment lost 3 bases and the J segment 6 bases; nucleotides outside the gene matches: 10. The V gene's germline CDR1 is SQVTM and CDR2 ANQGSEA. This CDR3 is built from 14 residues. The DNA for the CDR3 is TGCAGCGTTGAGACGACAGGGCTCCACTCTGAAGCTTTCTTT. Protein sequence: CSVETTGLHSEAFF.

This chain links TRBV6-1 with TRBJ1-1; D ambiguous. The CDR3 is 13 residues long. Trimming cost V 5 bases and J 8 bases, with 15 bases left between them. The V gene's germline CDR1 is MNHNS and CDR2 SASEGT. The CDR3 DNA reads as TGTGCCAGCAGTAGCCCCCTCAGTCTAGAAGCTTTCTTT. Protein sequence: CASSSPLSLEAFF.

The rearrangement links TRBV27 to TRBJ2-1, with 9 bases matching TRBD2. This CDR3 region has 16 residues. Looked up from germline, CDR1 is MNHEY and CDR2 is SMNVEV (reference sequence). The V and J ends lost 2 bases and 2 bases, in that order; junction bases with no gene match: 4. This CDR3 is CASSLIGGRAYNEQFF. Written as DNA, the CDR3 is TGTGCCAGCAGTTTAATTGGCGGGAGGGCCTACAATGAGCAGTTCTTC.

The chain carries TRBV5-6 and TRBJ1-4, with TRBD1 matching over 7 bases. The CDR3 runs 14 residues. V trimming: 4 bases; J trimming: 4 bases; junction bases outside the gene matches: 4. Germline V gene sequence: CDR1 SGHDT, CDR2 YYEEEE. The CDR3 spells CASSPGQFNEKLFF. The CDR3 DNA reads TGTGCCAGCAGCCCGGGACAGTTTAATGAAAAACTGTTTTTT.

This clone was observed a few times. This sequence joins TRBV6-6 and TRBJ2-7, with D unclear. V shed 4 bases and J shed 2 bases, with 3 bases lying between them. CDR1 MNHNY and CDR2 SVGAGI come from the germline V gene (reference sequence). There are 11 residues in the CDR3. This chain's CDR3 is CASSSAYEQYF. In DNA, the CDR3 is TGTGCCAGCAGTTCAGCCTACGAGCAGTACTTC.